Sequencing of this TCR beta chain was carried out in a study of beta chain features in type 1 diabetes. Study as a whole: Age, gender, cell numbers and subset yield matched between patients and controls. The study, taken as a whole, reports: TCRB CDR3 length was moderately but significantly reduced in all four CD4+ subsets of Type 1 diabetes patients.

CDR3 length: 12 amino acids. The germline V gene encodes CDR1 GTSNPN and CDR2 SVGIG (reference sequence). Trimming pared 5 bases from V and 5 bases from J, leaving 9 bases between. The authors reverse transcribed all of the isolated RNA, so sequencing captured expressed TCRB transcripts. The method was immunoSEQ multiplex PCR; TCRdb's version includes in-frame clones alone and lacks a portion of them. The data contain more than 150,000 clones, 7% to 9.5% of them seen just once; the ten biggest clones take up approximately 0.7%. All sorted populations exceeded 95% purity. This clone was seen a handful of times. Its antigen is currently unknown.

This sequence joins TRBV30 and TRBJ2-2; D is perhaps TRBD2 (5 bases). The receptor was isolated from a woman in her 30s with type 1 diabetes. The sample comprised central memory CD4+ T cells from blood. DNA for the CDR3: TGTGCCTGGGGATGGGAGACCGGGGAGCTGTTTTTT. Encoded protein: CAWGWETGELFF.